One sample yielded the 14 T cell receptor beta chains listed below, sequenced in a study of Graves' ophthalmopathy and Graves' hyperthyroidism. Amplification of TCR beta CDR3 regions used RNA transcripts. Second-round multiplex PCR followed a first-round RT-PCR using HTBI primers. TCRdb called the multiplex PCR reads again in MiXCR, with one record for every CDR3 protein. The sample has about 480,000 distinct CDR3 sequences; roughly 14% are singletons. The sample was blood. Receptors originate from a woman aged 30 to 39 with Graves' ophthalmopathy.

This clonotype has a handful of counts. The rearrangement links TRBV12-5 to TRBJ2-3, with D perhaps matching TRBD1 or TRBD2 (5 bases each). This CDR3 is 14 amino acids long. Germline loops: CDR1 LGHNT, CDR2 FRNRAP. Trimming cost V 6 bases and J 4 bases, with 14 bases left between them. CDR3 nucleotides: TGTGCTAGTGGCCTTCGGGGCCCAGCAGATACGCAGTATTTT. It yields the protein CASGLRGPADTQYF.

This clonotype has ten or more counts. The chain couples TRBV30 to TRBJ1-2, with TRBD1 matching 8 bases. The germline V gene encodes CDR1 GTSNPN and CDR2 SVGIG (reference sequence). V shed 3 bases and J 13 bases; nucleotides not matched to a gene: 7. This CDR3 spans 11 amino acids. The CDR3 here is CAWSRTGLGTF. The CDR3, as DNA: TGTGCCTGGAGCCGGACAGGGCTCGGCACCTTC. The full variable domain, its missing parts supplied by reference TRBV30 and TRBJ1-2, is SQTIHQWPATLVQPVGSPLSLECTVEGTSNPNLYWYRQAAGRGLQLLFYSVGIGQISSEVPQNLSASRPQDRQFILSSKKLLLSDSGFYLCAWSRTGLGTFGSGTRLTVV.

This clonotype was counted a single time. A junction boundary mismatches the germline segment, possibly from a read error. V and J are TRBV10-3 and TRBJ2-2; 11 bases are a match to TRBD2. The CDR3 is 18 residues long. CDR1 and CDR2 (germline): ENHRY, SYGVKD. The CDR3 bases are TGTGCCATTAGTGACGTACTAGCGGGAGTATTGGACACCGGGGAGCTGTTTTTT. It specifies CAISDVLAGVLDTGELFF.

This clonotype was seen many times. The genes are TRBV18 and TRBJ1-5, with unresolved D. CDR3 size: 15 residues. V was clipped by 3 bases and J by 4 bases, with 13 bases between them. Germline V gene lookup returns CDR1 KGHSH and CDR2 LQKENI. CDR3 region: CASSPREGINQPQHF. The CDR3 DNA follows: TGTGCCAGCTCACCGCGTGAGGGCATAAATCAGCCCCAGCATTTT.

This clonotype was seen repeatedly, ten times or more. The chain links TRBV6-5 to TRBJ1-2, with D maybe TRBD1 (6 bases). Trimming cost V 3 bases and J 4 bases, with 12 bases left between them. Germline loops: CDR1 MNHEY, CDR2 SVGAGI. The CDR3 length is 14 residues. The CDR3 coding sequence is TGTGCCAGCAGTTATCTACAGGGCGGCTATGGCTACACCTTC. Protein: CASSYLQGGYGYTF.

This clonotype was detected many times. The chain is built from TRBV7-8 and TRBJ1-3, with D unresolved. The CDR3 has 13 residues. Germline CDR1 SGHVS, CDR2 FQNEAQ. The ends were cut back, 6 bases at V and 8 bases at J, with 14 bases in the middle. CDR3 region: CASRSLLWDTIYF. CDR3 in DNA: TGTGCCAGCAGGTCCCTTCTTTGGGACACCATATATTTT.

On this clonotype itself: A single base separates this from a much larger clone, so it may be a read error. The chain's CDR3 is CSAGDMAGGGWRPYEQYF. CDR3 nucleotides: TGCAGTGCTGGAGATATGGCGGGAGGAGGTTGGAGGCCCTACGAGCAGTACTTC. The chain combines TRBV20-1 with TRBJ2-7, with TRBD2 matching 8 bases. The CDR3 loop spans 18 amino acids. Germline V gene data show CDR1 as DFQATT and CDR2 as SNEGSKA (reference sequence).

Only a few counts were recorded for this clonotype. The chain joins TRBV7-9 to TRBJ1-6, with D possibly TRBD1 on 5 matching bases. This CDR3 is built from 15 residues. The V end lost 6 bases, the J end lost 8 bases, and 17 bases lay between the germline ends. CDR1 SEHNR and CDR2 FQNEAQ come from the germline V gene (reference sequence). The CDR3 is CASRHSGTEYSPLHF. CDR3 nucleotide sequence: TGTGCCAGCAGGCACAGTGGGACGGAGTATTCACCCCTCCACTTT.

This chain links TRBV11-2 with TRBJ2-7, with TRBD2 identical over 10 bases. Germline V gene sequence: CDR1 SGHAT, CDR2 FQNNGV. With V trimmed by 5 bases and J by 9 bases, 16 bases remained unmatched. The CDR3 has 16 residues. CDR3 in amino acids: CASSLPGLAGVLAQYF. The DNA for the CDR3 is TGTGCCAGCAGCCTCCCAGGGCTAGCGGGGGTCTTAGCGCAGTACTTC.

In this sample, this clonotype turned up many times. V is TRBV6-1 and J is TRBJ1-1; D remains ambiguous. Germline V lookup: CDR1 MNHNS, CDR2 SASEGT. Between the trimmed V and J ends, which lost 5 bases and 4 bases, there was a span of 11 bases. The CDR3 sequence is 13 residues long. This CDR3 is CASSPRFATEAFF. CDR3 DNA sequence: TGTGCCAGCAGTCCCCGTTTTGCCACTGAAGCTTTCTTT.

This clonotype was seen repeatedly, ten times or more. The rearrangement joins TRBV7-9 to TRBJ2-7; TRBD2 is a possible D gene (5 bases). Trimming stripped 3 bases from V and 5 bases from J, with 20 bases between. There are 16 residues in the CDR3. The germline gives CDR1 SEHNR, CDR2 FQNEAQ (reference sequence). The CDR3 coding sequence is TGTGCCAGCAGCTTTCCCTCGACTACCCCGTTGGACGAGCAGTACTTC. This gives the protein CASSFPSTTPLDEQYF. Together with reference TRBV7-9 and TRBJ2-7, the CDR3 gives the full variable domain: DTGVSQNPRHKITKRGQNVTFRCDPISEHNRLYWYRQTLGQGPEFLTYFQNEAQLEKSRLLSDRFSAERPKGSFSTLEIQRTEQGDSAMYLCASSFPSTTPLDEQYFGPGTRLTVT.

This clonotype was seen repeatedly, ten times or more. The chain couples TRBV6-4 to TRBJ1-2; TRBD1 might be the D (6 bases). The germline CDR1 and CDR2 sequences are MRHNA and SNTAGT. CDR3 length: 17 residues. V was pared by 6 bases and J by 0 bases, with 20 bases between. This CDR3 reads CASSDMTGRKTNYGYTF. The CDR3 coding sequence is TGTGCCAGCAGCGACATGACAGGTCGAAAAACTAACTATGGCTACACCTTC.

Ten or more counts support this clonotype. The chain carries TRBV10-3 and TRBJ2-5; D ambiguous. CDR3 size: 12 residues. Germline V gene lookup returns CDR1 ENHRY and CDR2 SYGVKD. V was trimmed by 10 bases and J by 2 bases, leaving 11 bases between them. The CDR3 region is CATGPQQETQYF. The CDR3 DNA reads as TGTGCCACCGGACCGCAACAAGAGACCCAGTACTTC.

This clonotype was seen many times. The chain's CDR3 is CASSPAGVDEQYF. DNA for the CDR3: TGTGCCAGCAGCCCCGCTGGGGTAGACGAGCAGTACTTC. The chain links TRBV7-9 to TRBJ2-7; D not certain. V lost 5 bases and J lost 5, with 13 bases in between. CDR3 length equals 13 residues. CDR1 and CDR2 (germline): SEHNR, FQNEAQ (reference sequence).